This T cell receptor (beta chain) was sequenced for a study of blood T cell repertoires in COVID-19 (dated by TCRdb to between 2020 and 2021). Context from the whole study: Samples covering the acute and convalescent phases of COVID-19 were provided by collaborators in the United States, Italy and Spain. The repertoires were released in a freely available public database intended as a resource for research on the immune response to SARS-CoV-2. The prospective study material was composed of cDNA or gDNA derived from T cells, B-cell-depleted T cells, or PBMCs. Deeply sampled blood TCRbeta repertoires from subjects exposed to, actively infected with, or recovered from COVID-19 were included in the dataset. The sample metadata nearly always contained a de-identified subject ID, COVID-19 status, age in years and sex. The samples were drawn from the first 160 participants of the ongoing ImmuneRACE study and from 1,254 subjects provided by 6 global collaborators. Where HLA class I and class II types were available, the types were taken from metadata supplied by the sample provider, not from assay-based typing. Overall study results and their limits: The quantity of clinical and demographic metadata differed by source and by participant and was supplied without curation.

Whole blood was collected in K2EDTA tubes by collaborating institutions according to the institutions' own protocols. For TCRbeta analysis, collaborators shipped samples in one of three forms: frozen whole blood, isolated PBMCs, or DNA extracted from either of those sample types. A remark on this clone: The antigen it binds to is not known. No much larger clone exists at a distance of one base, and base qualities are not known.

TCRbeta CDR3 regions were amplified from genomic DNA by means of the immunoSEQ Assay, a bias-controlled multiplex PCR. The source study handled its data this way. The number of nucleated cells in each sample was estimated from the amplification of reference gene primers within the assay. Sequence reads were collapsed and filtered to measure the absolute abundance of every unique TCRbeta CDR3 rearrangement. For each sample, productive Simpson clonality was calculated as the square root of Simpson's diversity index across productive rearrangements. Here the immuneACCESS table is served through TCRdb, limited to in-frame sequences with V and J called. Missing clones are a known gap in these copies; in checked studies unresolved V genes cover under half, and the rest lacks a known reason. V, J and clone size derive from that table, while D and trimming were established from the DNA sequence. This sample comprises about 63,000 clones, roughly 88% of them detected only once. The top ten constitute about 5% of the sample.

This sequence originates from a human donor in a cohort sampled during active COVID-19. Sequenced sample: peripheral blood.

The nucleotide sequence reads TGTGCCATCAATAGCCTAGCGGCGAGCGCTGAGCAGTTCTTC. Its protein product is CAINSLAASAEQFF. This chain joins TRBV10-3 to TRBJ2-1; 7 junctional bases match TRBD2. The germline V gene supplies CDR1 ENHRY and CDR2 SYGVKD. For this chain, trimming is 7 bases at the V end and 9 bases at the J end, and the number of junction bases without a gene match is 12. The CDR3 goes from the cysteine to the phenylalanine over 14 residues. The read is trimmed to its CDR3 DNA, 42 bases read in frame from base 1.